This entry lists 28 T cell receptor beta chains sequenced from one sample in a study of blood T cell repertoires in COVID-19. Only in-frame clones appear in the TCRdb table, and some are missing; sequencing was by immunoSEQ multiplex PCR. The table shows about 71,000 clones, with 88% occurring only once. The sample consisted of peripheral blood. All receptors derive from a human donor in a cohort sampled during active COVID-19.

The J gene is TRBJ2-7, the V gene TRBV9; D remains unclear. Trimming cost V 0 bases and J 2 bases, with 9 bases left between them. The CDR3 contains 14 residues. Germline values: CDR1 SGDLS, CDR2 YYNGEE. CDR3 region: CASSVGRRTYEQYF. The CDR3 nucleotides read TGTGCCAGCAGCGTAGGCAGGCGCACCTACGAGCAGTACTTC.

This clone was observed once. This chain joins TRBV7-2 and TRBJ2-5; 9 bases fit TRBD2. The CDR3 is made up of 18 amino acids. Trimming at V came to 0 bases and at J to 2 bases, leaving 10 bases not matched to a gene. The germline V gene has CDR1 SGHTA and CDR2 FQGNSA. The CDR3 region has the DNA TGTGCCAGCAGCTTAGCGCCGGGGGTAGCGGGGGTTCAAGAGACCCAGTACTTC. This gives the protein CASSLAPGVAGVQETQYF.

This chain uses TRBV19 with TRBJ1-2; D is undetermined. There are 12 residues in the CDR3. CDR1 and CDR2 from the germline V gene are LNHDA and SQIVND (reference sequence). V was trimmed by 9 bases and J by 5 bases, leaving 13 bases between them. CDR3 in DNA: TGTGCCAGCCGAGGCTCTTCTTATGGCTACACCTTC. Translating it yields CASRGSSYGYTF.

The CDR3 DNA reads as TGTGCCAGCAGCTACGGGACAGGGCGCGAGCAGTACTTC. This gives the protein CASSYGTGREQYF. The V and J genes are TRBV11-2 and TRBJ2-7, with TRBD1 matching 9 bases. This CDR3 is built from 13 residues. Germline CDR1 is SGHAT and CDR2 is FQNNGV. V trimming: 4 bases; J trimming: 6 bases; junction bases outside the gene matches: 4.

V is TRBV28 and J is TRBJ2-2; D gene unclear. Germline V gene sequence: CDR1 MDHEN, CDR2 SYDVKM. The CDR3 covers 15 residues. Trimming cost V 7 bases and J 3 bases, with 15 bases left between them. In nucleotides, the CDR3 is TGTGCCAGCACTACGAGTCTTGCCGACACCGGGGAGCTGTTTTTT. Its translation is CASTTSLADTGELFF.

This clone has a single count. This chain joins TRBV6-5 and TRBJ1-1; D might be TRBD1 (6 bases). Germline V gives CDR1 MNHEY, CDR2 SVGAGI. The CDR3 is made up of 13 amino acids. The V end lost 6 bases, the J end lost 4 bases, and 12 bases lay between the germline ends. CDR3 in DNA: TGTGCCAGCAGAGGAAGGGGGAGCACTGAAGCTTTCTTT. Amino acids: CASRGRGSTEAFF.

The chain recombines TRBV6-5 with TRBJ1-4; TRBD1 aligns across 7 bases. The V segment lost 6 bases and the J segment 6 bases; nucleotides outside the gene matches: 4. CDR1 and CDR2 (germline): MNHEY, SVGAGI. The CDR3 is made up of 13 amino acids. DNA of the CDR3: TGTGCCAGCAGAGTACAGGGGTATGAAAAACTGTTTTTT. This translates into CASRVQGYEKLFF.

This chain uses TRBV21-1 with TRBJ2-2; TRBD2 is the table's D call, not checked against the DNA. TRBV21-1 is described as a pseudogene. The CDR3 runs to 12 residues. CDR3 DNA sequence: TGTGCCAGCCGGGGGGGGCAGGAAGGGCTGTTTTTT. This gives the protein CASRGGQEGLFF.

This rearrangement joins TRBV5-1 to TRBJ1-4, with no clear D. Between the trimmed V and J ends, which lost 0 bases and 0 bases, there was a span of 6 bases. CDR3 length: 15 residues. The germline V gene has CDR1 SGHRS and CDR2 YFSETQ. In DNA form, the CDR3 reads TGCGCCAGCAGCTTGGCCGCAGCAACTAATGAAAAACTGTTTTTT. It encodes CASSLAAATNEKLFF.

The chain employs TRBV4-2 and TRBJ2-7; 9 bases map to TRBD2. CDR1 is LGHNA and CDR2 is YNFKEQ in the germline V gene. The CDR3 totals 16 residues. V trimming: 0 bases; J trimming: 4 bases; junction bases outside the gene matches: 7. The CDR3 DNA reads as TGTGCCAGCAGCCAAGATTTAGAGACTAGCGGTTACGAGCAGTACTTC. This gives the protein CASSQDLETSGYEQYF.

The gene calls are TRBV5-1 and TRBJ2-5, with D possibly TRBD1 on 6 matching bases. In germline, CDR1 is SGHRS, CDR2 YFSETQ. This CDR3 is 16 amino acids long. The ends were cut back, 6 bases at V and 5 bases at J, with 23 bases in the middle. The CDR3 sequence: CASTVNRDRNVETQYF. In DNA form, the CDR3 reads TGCGCCAGCACCGTGAACAGGGATCGTAATGTGGAGACCCAGTACTTC.

V gene TRBV9 combines with J gene TRBJ2-7, with 11 nucleotides matching TRBD2. This CDR3 is built from 15 residues. CDR1 and CDR2 from the germline V gene are SGDLS and YYNGEE. The ends lost 0 bases at V and 5 bases at J; junction bases unmatched: 4. The CDR3 spells CASSVGLAGINEQYF. The CDR3, as DNA: TGTGCCAGCAGCGTAGGACTAGCGGGAATCAACGAGCAGTACTTC.

The chain employs TRBV4-1 and TRBJ2-7, with D perhaps TRBD2 (7 bases). Germline CDR1 and CDR2: MGHRA and YSYEKL. CDR3 length: 15 amino acids. Trimming left V 4 bases short and J 2 bases short, with 15 bases between. The CDR3 nucleotides read TGCGCCAGCAGCCCGAACGAGGGGGGGACCTACGAGCAGTACTTC. Translation: CASSPNEGGTYEQYF.

The chain joins TRBV4-3 to TRBJ1-1, with D possibly matching TRBD1 (6 bases). The ends were cut back, 0 bases at V and 4 bases at J, with 15 bases in the middle. Germline V gives CDR1 LGHNA, CDR2 YSLEER. The CDR3 extends over 16 amino acids. The CDR3 sequence is CASSQEGGGYGTEAFF. In nucleotides, the CDR3 is TGCGCCAGCAGCCAAGAAGGGGGAGGGTACGGCACTGAAGCTTTCTTT.

The chain links TRBV19 to TRBJ1-2; 7 bases are a match to TRBD1. CDR3 length equals 13 residues. Germline loops: CDR1 LNHDA, CDR2 SQIVND (reference sequence). V shed 7 bases and J 6 bases; nucleotides not matched to a gene: 8. This CDR3 is CASTQDRNHGYTF. The CDR3, as DNA: TGTGCCAGTACCCAGGACAGGAACCATGGCTACACCTTC.

The CDR3 region has the DNA TGTGCCAGCAGCTTAGCAGGACAGTTCTATGGCTACACCTTC. Its translation is CASSLAGQFYGYTF. V gene TRBV7-8 combines with J gene TRBJ1-2; D is perhaps TRBD1 (6 bases). V was shortened by 0 bases and J by 4 bases, with 9 bases between the two germline ends. There are 14 residues in the CDR3. Germline CDR1 and CDR2: SGHVS and FQNEAQ. The full variable domain, rest sourced from reference TRBV7-8 and TRBJ1-2, is GAGVSQSPRYKVAKRGQDVALRCDPISGHVSLFWYQQALGQGPEFLTYFQNEAQLDKSGLPSDRFFAERPEGSVSTLKIQRTQQEDSAVYLCASSLAGQFYGYTFGSGTRLTVV.

The rearrangement links TRBV7-2 to TRBJ2-5; TRBD1 aligns across 8 bases. The length of the CDR3 is 15 residues. In germline, CDR1 is SGHTA, CDR2 FQGNSA. The V and J ends lost 6 bases and 2 bases, in that order; junction bases with no gene match: 8. The CDR3 sequence is CASRRTGQPQETQYF. The CDR3 DNA follows: TGTGCCAGCAGGAGGACAGGGCAACCTCAAGAGACCCAGTACTTC.

The chain is built from TRBV27 and TRBJ2-3; 8 bases agree with TRBD2. V trimming: 4 bases; J trimming: 2 bases; junction bases outside the gene matches: 11. The CDR3 loop spans 17 amino acids. Germline V CDR1 and CDR2: MNHEY, SMNVEV (reference sequence). CDR3 in DNA: TGTGCCAGCAGTTGGAGGCCCGGGGGGGGCCACACAGATACGCAGTATTTT. Translation gives CASSWRPGGGHTDTQYF.

The genes are TRBV2 and TRBJ2-3; D is unresolved. Between the trimmed V and J ends, which lost 6 bases and 1 base, there was a span of 5 bases. The CDR3 extends over 12 amino acids. From germline, CDR1 is SNHLY and CDR2 FYNNEI. In DNA form, the CDR3 reads TGTGCCAGCAGGCAGGGCACAGATACGCAGTATTTT. Translation: CASRQGTDTQYF. The entire variable domain, with the rest obtained from reference TRBV2 and TRBJ2-3, is as follows: EPEVTQTPSHQVTQMGQEVILRCVPISNHLYFYWYRQILGQKVEFLVSFYNNEISEKSEIFDDQFSVERPDGSNFTLKIRSTKLEDSAMYFCASRQGTDTQYFGPGTRLTVL.

The chain is built from TRBV27 and TRBJ2-7; D is uncertain. The CDR3 is made up of 14 amino acids. V gave up 7 bases and J gave up 3 bases, with 16 bases separating them. CDR1 and CDR2 (germline): MNHEY, SMNVEV (reference sequence). The CDR3 is CASMSSTVSYEQYF. In DNA form, the CDR3 reads TGTGCCAGCATGTCTTCTACCGTTAGCTACGAGCAGTACTTC.

The genes are TRBV5-4 and TRBJ2-3; weak D call: TRBD1 (6 bases). CDR1 is SGHNT and CDR2 is YYREEE in the germline V gene (reference sequence). CDR3 size: 16 residues. Deletions cut 0 bases from V and 0 bases from J, with 11 bases between. CDR3 in DNA: TGTGCCAGCAGCTTGGCCCGAGACAGGAGCACAGATACGCAGTATTTT. It encodes CASSLARDRSTDTQYF. Drawing the rest from reference TRBV5-4 and TRBJ2-3, the complete variable domain is ETGVTQSPTHLIKTRGQQVTLRCSSQSGHNTVSWYQQALGQGPQFIFQYYREEENGRGNFPPRFSGLQFPNYSSELNVNALELDDSALYLCASSLARDRSTDTQYFGPGTRLTVL.

The genes are TRBV7-2 and TRBJ2-2; D is unclear. This CDR3 has 13 residues. Trimming shortened V by 0 bases and J by 6 bases, and 5 bases separated the two germline ends. Germline CDR1 reads SGHTA; CDR2 reads FQGNSA. The chain's CDR3 is CASSLAGAGELFF. The CDR3 DNA is TGTGCCAGCAGCTTAGCAGGAGCCGGGGAGCTGTTTTTT. The entire variable domain, with the rest obtained from reference TRBV7-2 and TRBJ2-2, is as follows: GAGVSQSPSNKVTEKGKDVELRCDPISGHTALYWYRQSLGQGLEFLIYFQGNSAPDKSGLPSDRFSAERTGGSVSTLTIQRTQQEDSAVYLCASSLAGAGELFFGEGSRLTVL.

The chain joins TRBV18 to TRBJ2-2, with 9 bases fitting TRBD1. V was pared by 6 bases and J by 4 bases, with 3 bases of the junction left unmatched. This CDR3 has 14 amino acids. Looked up from germline, CDR1 is KGHSH and CDR2 is LQKENI. CDR3 protein: CASSPTGGTGELFF. DNA of the CDR3: TGTGCCAGCTCTCCGACAGGGGGCACCGGGGAGCTGTTTTTT.

This rearrangement joins TRBV6-5 to TRBJ1-4; 9 bases fit TRBD1. Per germline, CDR1 MNHEY and CDR2 SVGAGI. There are 14 residues in the CDR3. J lost 7 bases, V lost 6 bases, and 6 bases had no gene match. The CDR3 nucleotides read TGTGCCAGCAGGGACAGGGGACGGGGTGAAAAACTGTTTTTT. Its protein product is CASRDRGRGEKLFF.

The DNA for the CDR3 is TGTGCCAGCAGTCCCCAGGGTGCCACTGAAGCTTTCTTT. This translates into CASSPQGATEAFF. This chain links TRBV6-5 with TRBJ1-1; D is perhaps TRBD1 (5 bases). Germline V CDR1 and CDR2: MNHEY, SVGAGI. Trimming cost V 5 bases and J 4 bases, with 11 bases left between them. The CDR3 covers 13 residues.

This sequence joins TRBV5-4 and TRBJ2-3, with TRBD2 identical over 8 bases. In germline, CDR1 is SGHNT, CDR2 YYREEE (reference sequence). CDR3 size: 13 residues. With V trimmed by 0 bases and J by 6 bases, 0 bases remained unmatched. The CDR3 loop is CASSLAGGDTQYF. The CDR3 bases are TGTGCCAGCAGCTTGGCGGGAGGGGATACGCAGTATTTT. The full variable domain, with the rest looked up from reference TRBV5-4 and TRBJ2-3, is ETGVTQSPTHLIKTRGQQVTLRCSSQSGHNTVSWYQQALGQGPQFIFQYYREEENGRGNFPPRFSGLQFPNYSSELNVNALELDDSALYLCASSLAGGDTQYFGPGTRLTVL.

This rearrangement joins TRBV28 to TRBJ1-4; D is ambiguous. Trimming stripped 3 bases from V and 4 bases from J, with 12 bases between. Germline CDR1 and CDR2: MDHEN and SYDVKM. The CDR3 is made up of 15 amino acids. This CDR3 reads CASSFNPGVNEKLFF. The CDR3 nucleotides are TGTGCCAGCAGTTTTAACCCCGGGGTTAATGAAAAACTGTTTTTT. The whole variable domain, remainder taken from reference TRBV28 and TRBJ1-4, is DVKVTQSSRYLVKRTGEKVFLECVQDMDHENMFWYRQDPGLGLRLIYFSYDVKMKEKGDIPEGYSVSREKKERFSLILESASTNQTSMYLCASSFNPGVNEKLFFGSGTQLSVL.

The rearrangement joins TRBV4-2 to TRBJ2-7; TRBD1 aligns across 7 bases. J was trimmed by 2 bases and V by 4 bases; bases with no gene match: 5. Germline loops: CDR1 LGHNA, CDR2 YNFKEQ. This CDR3 comprises 14 residues. The CDR3 DNA reads as TGTGCCAGCAGCCCGGGACAGCCTCCCTACGAGCAGTACTTC. Amino acid sequence: CASSPGQPPYEQYF.